The 30 T cell receptor beta chains in this list originate from one sample, sequenced in a study of T cells in Graves' hyperthyroidism and ophthalmopathy. From RNA transcripts, TCR beta CDR3 regions were amplified. The HTBI primer set drove a first-round RT-PCR of the TCR CDR3. TCRdb re-called the multiplex PCR reads with MiXCR, one entry per CDR3 protein. The sample yields fewer than 900,000 distinct CDR3 sequences, about a sixth seen once. Source material: blood. The receptors derive from a man younger than 35 with Graves' hyperthyroidism.

The table lists this clonotype with many counts. V is TRBV27 and J is TRBJ2-1; D possibly corresponds to TRBD2 (5 bases). Germline V gene sequence: CDR1 MNHEY, CDR2 SMNVEV (reference sequence). The CDR3 contains 12 residues. Trimming stripped 11 bases from V and 9 bases from J, with 17 bases between. The CDR3 here is CASSRGRLEQFF. CDR3 coding DNA: TGTGCCTCGAGCAGAGGGAGACTTGAGCAGTTCTTC.

This clonotype was seen repeatedly, ten times or more. V is TRBV20-1 and J is TRBJ2-7; no reliable D call. Trimming pared 4 bases from V and 5 bases from J, leaving 6 bases between. The CDR3 runs 10 residues. Germline values: CDR1 DFQATT, CDR2 SNEGSKA (reference sequence). The CDR3 sequence: CSATSDEQYF. The CDR3 DNA reads TGCAGTGCTACTTCGGACGAGCAGTACTTC.

This clonotype has more than one count but fewer than ten. The gene calls are TRBV6-1 and TRBJ2-1, with TRBD2 matching 7 bases. Germline-derived CDR1 and CDR2 are MNHNS and SASEGT. V shed 4 bases, J shed 14 bases, and the junction held 5 bases outside the gene matches. The CDR3 is made up of 11 amino acids. Here the CDR3 reads CASSGIGREFF. The DNA of the CDR3 is TGTGCCAGCAGTGGCATAGGGAGGGAGTTCTTC.

Ten or more counts support this clonotype. The chain uses TRBV7-2 and TRBJ2-3; TRBD2 matches 7 bases. The trim removed 7 bases at V and 4 bases at J, leaving 8 bases unmatched. Germline V gene sequence: CDR1 SGHTA, CDR2 FQGNSA. This CDR3 is 14 amino acids long. The CDR3 nucleotides are TGTGCCAGCACCCCGGGGGGTGGGGCAGATACGCAGTATTTT. It encodes CASTPGGGADTQYF.

This clonotype was detected many times. The chain couples TRBV28 to TRBJ2-1, with D perhaps given as TRBD1 or TRBD2 (6 bases each). There are 13 residues in the CDR3. The germline V gene encodes CDR1 MDHEN and CDR2 SYDVKM. Trimming pared 3 bases from V and 8 bases from J, leaving 11 bases between. This CDR3 reads CASSFGGRDEQFF. The CDR3 DNA is TGTGCCAGCAGTTTTGGGGGGCGGGATGAGCAGTTCTTC.

In its sample, this clonotype was seen many times. This rearrangement joins TRBV6-1 to TRBJ2-7, with 12 bases identical to TRBD2. Germline trimming cut 6 bases from V and 2 bases from J; bases unmatched to any gene: 8. Germline CDR1 and CDR2: MNHNS and SASEGT. The CDR3 is 16 amino acids. As DNA, the CDR3 is TGTGCCAGCAGCCCCACTCTAGCGGGAGGGACCTACGAGCAGTACTTC. It codes for CASSPTLAGGTYEQYF.

This clonotype has a count of ten or more. The V and J genes are TRBV6-1 and TRBJ1-6, with D maybe TRBD1 (6 bases). This CDR3 spans 14 amino acids. V dropped 4 bases and J dropped 9 bases, with 13 bases sitting between them. The V gene's germline CDR1 is MNHNS and CDR2 SASEGT. In DNA, the CDR3 is TGTGCCAGCAGTGCCCTCGGGGGGCTTTCACCCCTCCACTTT. This gives the protein CASSALGGLSPLHF.

The V and J genes are TRBV6-2 or TRBV6-3 and TRBJ2-7; D gene uncertain. This CDR3 has 15 amino acids. Per the germline V gene, CDR1 is MNHEY and CDR2 is SVGEGT. V was cut by 0 bases and J by 1 base, with 10 bases left in between. The CDR3, as DNA: TGTGCCAGCAGTTACTCGCCTACCCCTTCCTACGAGCAGTACTTC. This translates into CASSYSPTPSYEQYF.

This clonotype was observed many times. The chain links TRBV27 to TRBJ1-1; D is unresolved. The germline V gene encodes CDR1 MNHEY and CDR2 SMNVEV (reference sequence). The CDR3 totals 13 residues. Trimming stripped 4 bases from V and 0 bases from J, with 6 bases between. CDR3 protein: CASSWGLNTEAFF. The CDR3 bases are TGTGCCAGCAGTTGGGGTCTGAACACTGAAGCTTTCTTT.

This clonotype was seen a handful of times. This chain links TRBV28 with TRBJ1-5; 8 bases are shared with TRBD1. CDR1 and CDR2 (germline): MDHEN, SYDVKM. Trimming took 5 bases from V and 5 from J; bases not matched to a gene: 2. The CDR3 is 13 residues long. CDR3 protein: CASSKQGDQPQHF. In DNA form, the CDR3 reads TGTGCCAGCAGTAAACAGGGGGATCAGCCCCAGCATTTT.

As concerns this clonotype: This could be a read error, since a much larger clone is one nucleotide away. The chain carries TRBV5-6 and TRBJ2-3; D may be TRBD1 (6 bases). The CDR3 loop spans 14 amino acids. Germline V gives CDR1 SGHDT, CDR2 YYEEEE. In DNA, the CDR3 is TGTGCCGGCAGCTTCTACAGGGGCACAGATACGCAGTATTTT. Amino acids: CAGSFYRGTDTQYF.

The chain combines TRBV20-1 with TRBJ2-3, with 9 bases lining up with TRBD2. The CDR3 runs to 13 residues. The germline CDR1 and CDR2 sequences are DFQATT and SNEGSKA (reference sequence). Trimming removed 5 bases from V and 4 bases from J; junction bases left unmatched: 4. The CDR3 loop reads CSAPGLAPDTQYF. CDR3 coding DNA: TGCAGTGCTCCTGGACTAGCGCCAGATACGCAGTATTTT.

This clonotype has ten or more counts. The chain carries TRBV20-1 and TRBJ1-5; D unclear. This CDR3 is 13 amino acids long. V was shortened by 4 bases and J by 3 bases, with 10 bases between the two germline ends. Germline assignment: CDR1 DFQATT and CDR2 SNEGSKA (reference sequence). Here the CDR3 DNA reads TGCAGTGCTACCACAGACTACAATCAGCCCCAGCATTTT. Protein: CSATTDYNQPQHF.

This clonotype was observed at least ten times. The J gene is TRBJ2-1, the V gene TRBV5-1; 13 bases align to TRBD2. After removal of 4 bases from V and 6 bases from J, the junction contained 4 bases not matched to a gene. Germline CDR1 is SGHRS and CDR2 is YFSETQ. This CDR3 spans 15 amino acids. CDR3 DNA sequence: TGCGCCAGCAGCGAACTAGCGGGAGGGGGCAATGAGCAGTTCTTC. Residues: CASSELAGGGNEQFF.

This clonotype was observed a few times. CDR3 sequence (DNA): TGTGCCAGCAGTCCTGCTGTGGTTAGCGGACGGGACAATGAGCAGTTCTTC. Its protein product is CASSPAVVSGRDNEQFF. This chain links TRBV12-3 or TRBV12-4 with TRBJ2-1; D is possibly TRBD2 (6 bases). V lost 5 bases and J lost 5, with 22 bases in between. The CDR3 covers 17 residues.

The gene calls are TRBV5-1 and TRBJ2-3; 7 nucleotides match TRBD2. V was pared by 1 base and J by 5 bases, with 7 bases of the junction left unmatched. The V gene's germline CDR1 is SGHRS and CDR2 YFSETQ. This CDR3 region has 15 residues. CDR3 nucleotides: TGCGCCAGCAGCTTGCTCGGCGGGAGTGGAGATACGCAGTATTTT. It translates to CASSLLGGSGDTQYF.

This clonotype was seen only once. V is TRBV7-3 and J is TRBJ2-2; D possibly corresponds to TRBD1 (5 bases). This CDR3 has 17 amino acids. Germline V CDR1 and CDR2: SGHTA, FQGTGA. V was cut by 5 bases and J by 6 bases, with 22 bases left in between. The CDR3 DNA sequence: TGTGCCAGCAGCCGCTATGGTCCCGGCGTGGGGCCCGGGGAGCTGTTTTTT. This translates into CASSRYGPGVGPGELFF.

With respect to this clonotype: The junction and the germline gene differ at one end; a read error may be behind it. The V gene is TRBV6-9, the J gene TRBJ2-3, with 8 bases identical to TRBD1. CDR3 length equals 15 residues. The germline V gene encodes CDR1 MNHGY and CDR2 SVAAGI. DNA for the CDR3: TGTGCCAGTAGTTACGGCGACAGGGGAACAGATACGCAGTATTTT. Its protein is CASSYGDRGTDTQYF.

This clonotype was picked up a small number of times. CDR3 protein: CASSLDPAPLTAFF. The CDR3 DNA follows: TGTGCCAGCAGCTTGGACCCGGCCCCTTTGACCGCTTTCTTT. The J gene is TRBJ1-1, the V gene TRBV7-9; no clear D. In germline, CDR1 is SEHNR, CDR2 FQNEAQ (reference sequence). The CDR3 spans 14 residues. Trimming pared 3 bases from V and 11 bases from J, leaving 19 bases between.

The sample holds a few counts of this clonotype. CDR3 protein: CASSPRYSNQPQHF. CDR3 coding DNA: TGTGCCAGCAGCCCACGCTATAGCAATCAGCCCCAGCATTTT. The gene calls are TRBV2 and TRBJ1-5; no definite D call. The V gene lost 6 bases and the J gene lost 0 bases, with 9 bases spanning the gap. Germline CDR1 reads SNHLY; CDR2 reads FYNNEI. CDR3 length: 14 amino acids.

The chain uses TRBV19 and TRBJ2-3; tentatively, D is TRBD1 (5 bases). CDR3 length: 17 residues. Trimming stripped 5 bases from V and 6 bases from J, with 24 bases between. The V gene's germline CDR1 is LNHDA and CDR2 SQIVND (reference sequence). The CDR3 nucleotides are TGTGCCAGTAGTTGGGATCGGAGTAAGGGGCGAAAGGATACGCAGTATTTT. Encoded protein: CASSWDRSKGRKDTQYF.

This clonotype occurred a few times. The chain is built from TRBV27 and TRBJ1-2; 8 nucleotides agree with TRBD1. Germline values: CDR1 MNHEY, CDR2 SMNVEV (reference sequence). V lost 5 bases to trimming and J lost 4 bases; unmatched junction nucleotides: 9. This CDR3 contains 15 residues. The CDR3 DNA sequence: TGTGCCAGCAGTCCCGGACAGGGATATACCTATGGCTACACCTTC. Protein sequence: CASSPGQGYTYGYTF.

This clonotype was seen many times. V usage is TRBV7-9 and J usage is TRBJ2-2; D ambiguous. V was pared by 2 bases and J by 8 bases, with 9 bases between. The CDR3 has 13 amino acids. Per the germline V gene, CDR1 is SEHNR and CDR2 is FQNEAQ (reference sequence). The CDR3 sequence: CASSLSLGGELFF. Written as DNA, the CDR3 is TGTGCCAGCAGCTTATCGTTGGGAGGGGAGCTGTTTTTT.

The J gene is TRBJ2-1, the V gene TRBV10-3; possibly TRBD1 or TRBD2 for D (5 bases each). The CDR3 loop spans 14 amino acids. V was shortened by 3 bases and J by 4 bases, with 10 bases between the two germline ends. CDR1 ENHRY and CDR2 SYGVKD come from the germline V gene. The CDR3 DNA reads as TGTGCCATCAGTGATTCGGGGCCTTACAATGAGCAGTTCTTC. It encodes CAISDSGPYNEQFF.

This clonotype was recorded a few times. The CDR3 ends on some other residue instead of the conserved phenylalanine or tryptophan, so this is likely a read error. The chain employs TRBV12-3 or TRBV12-4 and TRBJ1-5, with no clear D. The germline V and J ends were trimmed by 0 bases and 6 bases, with 6 bases remaining between them. The CDR3 sequence is 13 residues long. CDR3 coding DNA: TGTGCCAGCAGTTTAGCAGCGACTCAGCCCCAGCATCTT. Its translation: CASSLAATQPQHL.

This clonotype was observed at least ten times. The chain combines TRBV11-2 with TRBJ1-6; D is unclear. V was shortened by 2 bases and J by 0 bases, with 17 bases between the two germline ends. Per germline, CDR1 SGHAT and CDR2 FQNNGV. This CDR3 contains 19 residues. CDR3 bases: TGTGCCAGCAGCTTAAGTTTAGGGTACTACTACTCCTATAATTCACCCCTCCACTTT. As protein: CASSLSLGYYYSYNSPLHF.

The rearrangement links TRBV3-1 to TRBJ2-2, with D possibly matching TRBD2 (5 bases). Germline loops: CDR1 LGHDT, CDR2 YNNKEL (reference sequence). With 8 bases removed from V and 5 bases from J, the gap between germline ends came to 21 bases. The CDR3 loop spans 16 amino acids. Here the CDR3 DNA reads TGTGCCAGCGCACTTAAGGGCTACTCGGGAACCGGGGAGCTGTTTTTT. Encoded protein: CASALKGYSGTGELFF.

This clonotype came up many times. The genes are TRBV30 and TRBJ1-5, with TRBD1 matching over 7 bases. The CDR3 spans 12 residues. Losses at the gene ends were 5 bases for V and 2 bases for J; bases not matched to a gene: 0. Looked up from germline, CDR1 is GTSNPN and CDR2 is SVGIG (reference sequence). CDR3 sequence reads: CAWDRGNQPQHF. CDR3 coding DNA: TGTGCCTGGGACAGGGGCAATCAGCCCCAGCATTTT.

The sample holds many counts of this clonotype. This chain links TRBV28 with TRBJ2-7; D call uncertain. The CDR3 extends over 10 amino acids. Trimming took 5 bases from V and 8 from J, leaving 7 bases between them. Germline V gives CDR1 MDHEN, CDR2 SYDVKM. The CDR3 bases are TGTGCCAGCAGTAACCTCAAGCAGTACTTC. Its protein product is CASSNLKQYF.

This clonotype was picked up many times. The chain is built from TRBV11-3 and TRBJ2-1; the match to TRBD2 covers 14 bases. The CDR3 contains 18 residues. Trimming took 8 bases from V and 2 from J; bases not matched to a gene: 11. The germline V gene encodes CDR1 SGHNT and CDR2 YENEEA. CDR3 region: CASALGLAGGRPYNEQFF. In nucleotides, the CDR3 is TGTGCCAGCGCACTCGGACTAGCGGGGGGACGGCCCTACAATGAGCAGTTCTTC.